This T cell receptor beta chain was captured in a study of blood T cell repertoires in COVID-19. Data came from immunoSEQ multiplex PCR; TCRdb stores just in-frame clones and leaves some out. In the table there are 250,000 to 300,000 clones, roughly 86% of which are singletons. Two negative PCRs, clearance, or symptom resolution were required of recovered Cohort 3 donors. V shed 8 bases and J shed 6 bases, with 16 bases lying between them. Germline V CDR1 and CDR2: WSHSY, SAAADI. The CDR3 is 13 amino acids. The sequence was collected from a woman aged 60-70 years who had recovered from COVID-19. The rearrangement uses TRBV10-2 and TRBJ1-2, with D perhaps TRBD1 (5 bases). Specimen: PBMCs or T cells enriched from blood (not recorded which). In DNA form, the CDR3 reads TGCGCCAGCCGCCTCGGGGGAGATCATGGCTACACCTTC. Translated, it gives CASRLGGDHGYTF.